These T cell receptor beta chains were read from a single sample in a study of beta chain features in type 1 diabetes. Assay: immunoSEQ multiplex PCR; the TCRdb copy retains only in-frame clones and omits some. The sample yields 620,000 or so clones, about 16% seen once. The sample taken for sequencing was naive CD4+ T cells from blood. The receptors here all came from a man aged 18 to 29 in good health. CDR3s include the opening cysteine and the closing phenylalanine or tryptophan. D genes are given only for firm matches. Clone size is shown for a subset of rows, as once, few, many or a class of expanded clone.

v_call	j_call	d_call	clone_size	cdr3_aa	cdr3_nt
TRBV18	TRBJ1-2	.	.	CASSRLGYGYTF	TGTGCCAGCTCACGGCTAGGGTATGGCTACACCTTC
TRBV29-1	TRBJ2-7	TRBD2	.	CSVAGTSGASYEQYF	TGCAGCGTCGCCGGGACTAGCGGGGCTTCCTACGAGCAGTACTTC
TRBV7-9	TRBJ1-4	.	few	CASSSFGLQGGKEKLFF	TGTGCCAGCAGCTCCTTCGGACTCCAAGGGGGGAAAGAAAAACTGTTTTTT
TRBV28	TRBJ2-7	TRBD2	.	CASSTSGRSSYEQYF	TGTGCCAGCAGTACTAGCGGGAGGAGCTCCTACGAGCAGTACTTC
TRBV7-2	TRBJ2-7	.	once	CASSLVLVPHEQYF	TGTGCCAGCAGCTTAGTTCTAGTCCCGCACGAGCAGTACTTC
TRBV28	TRBJ2-4	TRBD2	few	CASSLLRGRGQNIQYF	TGTGCCAGCAGTTTGCTACGCGGGAGGGGGCAAAACATTCAGTACTTC
TRBV30	TRBJ1-5	.	.	CAWSRKGSGGGNQPQHF	TGTGCCTGGAGTCGTAAGGGTTCGGGAGGGGGCAATCAGCCCCAGCATTTT
TRBV15	TRBJ2-7	.	.	CATSRVWGEQYF	TGTGCCACCAGCAGAGTCTGGGGCGAGCAGTACTTC
TRBV10-3	TRBJ1-6	.	.	CAIGRTDNSPLHF	TGTGCCATCGGTAGGACAGATAATTCACCCCTCCACTTT
TRBV29-1	TRBJ2-5	.	.	CSVVLKTGQYF	TGCAGCGTTGTACTCAAGACGGGGCAGTACTTC
TRBV4-1	TRBJ2-1	.	few	CASSQDVARYYNEQFF	TGCGCCAGCAGCCAAGACGTAGCCCGTTACTACAATGAGCAGTTCTTC
TRBV11-2	TRBJ2-7	.	few	CASSLDQLKQYF	TGTGCCAGCAGCTTAGATCAGTTGAAGCAGTACTTC
TRBV5-6	TRBJ2-7	TRBD2	.	CASSLGGTSYEQYF	TGTGCCAGCAGCTTGGGTGGGACTAGCTACGAGCAGTACTTC
TRBV7-2	TRBJ2-7	TRBD2	few	CASSTGLAGTPYEQYF	TGTGCCAGCAGCACGGGACTAGCGGGAACCCCCTACGAGCAGTACTTC
TRBV27	TRBJ1-1	.	.	CASSLRGRASTEAFF	TGTGCCAGCAGTTTAAGAGGCAGGGCGAGCACTGAAGCTTTCTTT
TRBV2	TRBJ2-1	TRBD2	few	CASRRLGLAGNYNEQFF	TGTGCCAGCAGGAGGTTAGGGCTAGCGGGAAACTACAATGAGCAGTTCTTC
TRBV11-2	TRBJ2-4	TRBD1	.	CASSLELTGGAGNF	TGTGCCAGCAGCTTGGAACTGACAGGGGGCGCGGGGAACTTC
TRBV7-2	TRBJ2-3	TRBD2	.	CASSSRSGGTDTQYF	TGTGCCAGCAGCTCCAGAAGCGGGGGCACAGATACGCAGTATTTT
TRBV2	TRBJ2-3	TRBD2	few	CASSAAGGDTDTQYF	TGTGCCAGCAGTGCGGCGGGGGGCGACACAGATACGCAGTATTTT
TRBV7-2	TRBJ2-7	TRBD2	.	CASSSGLAVKGQYF	TGTGCCAGCAGCTCGGGACTAGCGGTGAAAGGGCAGTACTTC
TRBV14	TRBJ2-1	.	few	CASSHLEDEQFF	TGTGCCAGCAGCCACCTAGAGGATGAGCAGTTCTTC
TRBV2	TRBJ1-5	.	.	CASSPPSDGNQPQHF	TGTGCCAGCAGTCCACCCTCGGACGGTAATCAGCCCCAGCATTTT
TRBV4-3	TRBJ2-7	.	.	CASSSHQTGGYEQYF	TGCGCCAGCAGCTCCCACCAGACAGGTGGGTACGAGCAGTACTTC
TRBV7-2	TRBJ1-1	.	.	CASSLLANTEAFF	TGTGCCAGCAGCTTGTTGGCGAACACTGAAGCTTTCTTT
TRBV28	TRBJ2-5	TRBD2	few	CASSPSGGAKETQYF	TGTGCCAGCAGTCCTAGCGGGGGGGCCAAAGAGACCCAGTACTTC
TRBV9	TRBJ2-3	TRBD1	.	CASSSWTGPSTDTQYF	TGTGCCAGCAGCTCCTGGACAGGCCCTAGCACAGATACGCAGTATTTT
TRBV5-1	TRBJ2-3	.	.	CASSLEGVTDTQYF	TGCGCCAGCAGCTTGGAAGGGGTTACAGATACGCAGTATTTT
TRBV7-2	TRBJ2-7	TRBD1	few	CASSKRGDRGYEQYF	TGTGCCAGCAGCAAAAGGGGGGACAGGGGCTACGAGCAGTACTTC
TRBV4-2	TRBJ2-3	TRBD2	.	CASSQLKSGGAFSTDTQYF	TGTGCCAGCAGCCAACTGAAGAGCGGGGGTGCCTTTAGCACAGATACGCAGTATTTT
TRBV14	TRBJ2-7	.	few	CASSLATSYEQYF	TGTGCCAGCAGCCTGGCCACCTCCTACGAGCAGTACTTC
TRBV30	TRBJ1-5	.	.	CAWSPGPITGFSNQPQHF	TGTGCCTGGAGTCCCGGGCCCATCACAGGCTTTAGCAATCAGCCCCAGCATTTT
TRBV11-2	TRBJ2-7	.	.	CASSLHRVGSYEQYF	TGTGCCAGCAGCTTGCACAGGGTCGGGAGCTACGAGCAGTACTTC
TRBV29-1	TRBJ2-7	.	.	CSVEGQGFYEQYF	TGCAGCGTTGAAGGGCAGGGGTTCTACGAGCAGTACTTC